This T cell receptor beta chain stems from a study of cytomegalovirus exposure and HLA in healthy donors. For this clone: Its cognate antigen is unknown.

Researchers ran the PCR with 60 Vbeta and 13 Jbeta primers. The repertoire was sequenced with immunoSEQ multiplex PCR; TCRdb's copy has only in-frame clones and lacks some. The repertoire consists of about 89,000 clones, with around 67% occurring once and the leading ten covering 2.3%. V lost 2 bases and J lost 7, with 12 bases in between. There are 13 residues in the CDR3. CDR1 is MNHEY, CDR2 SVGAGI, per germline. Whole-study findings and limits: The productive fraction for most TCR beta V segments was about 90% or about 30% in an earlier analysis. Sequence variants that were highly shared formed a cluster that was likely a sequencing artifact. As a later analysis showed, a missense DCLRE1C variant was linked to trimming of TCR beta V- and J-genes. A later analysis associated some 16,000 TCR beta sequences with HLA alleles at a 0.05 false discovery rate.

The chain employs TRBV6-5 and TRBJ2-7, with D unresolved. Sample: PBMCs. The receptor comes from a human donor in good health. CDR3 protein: CASSYRGVWEQYF. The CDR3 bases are TGTGCCAGCAGTTACAGAGGAGTATGGGAGCAGTACTTC.